This T cell receptor (beta chain) was sequenced during a study of T cell clones after liver transplantation. The study, taken as a whole, reports: In 5 of 8 subjects, circulating graft-donor-reactive CD4 TCRbeta sequences fell significantly after transplant.

Germline V gene sequence: CDR1 KGHSH, CDR2 LQKENI. This CDR3 contains 18 residues. Trimming left V 0 bases short and J 4 bases short, with 19 bases between. As regards this clone: What it binds is not known.

Only in-frame clones appear in the TCRdb table, and some are missing; sequencing was by immunoSEQ multiplex PCR. The table shows over 45,000 clones, with approximately 71% occurring only once. This TCR was sampled from a human patient who received a liver transplant. A subset of T cells may come from the graft donor. The chain carries TRBV18 and TRBJ1-3; tentative D call: TRBD1 (5 bases). The specimen was CD4+ T cells from blood, collected approximately 52 months after liver transplant. The CDR3 region has the DNA TGTGCCAGCTCACCACCACGACCAGACAGAAGGGCGGGAAACACCATATATTTT. Residues: CASSPPRPDRRAGNTIYF.